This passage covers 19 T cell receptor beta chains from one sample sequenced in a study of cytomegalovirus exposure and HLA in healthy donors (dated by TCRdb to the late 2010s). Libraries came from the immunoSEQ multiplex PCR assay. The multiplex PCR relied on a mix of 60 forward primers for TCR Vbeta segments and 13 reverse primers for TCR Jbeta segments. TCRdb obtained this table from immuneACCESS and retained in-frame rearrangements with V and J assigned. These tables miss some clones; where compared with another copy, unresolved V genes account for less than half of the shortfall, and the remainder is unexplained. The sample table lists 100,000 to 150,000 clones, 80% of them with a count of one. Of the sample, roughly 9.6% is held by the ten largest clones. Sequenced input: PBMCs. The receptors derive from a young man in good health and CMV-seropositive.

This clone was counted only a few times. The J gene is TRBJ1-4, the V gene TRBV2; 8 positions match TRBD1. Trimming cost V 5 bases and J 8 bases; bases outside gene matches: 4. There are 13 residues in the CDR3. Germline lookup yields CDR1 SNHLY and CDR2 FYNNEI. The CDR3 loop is CASSRNRGEKLFF. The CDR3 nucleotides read TGTGCCAGCAGTCGGAACAGGGGGGAAAAACTGTTTTTT. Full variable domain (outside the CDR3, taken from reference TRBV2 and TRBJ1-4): EPEVTQTPSHQVTQMGQEVILRCVPISNHLYFYWYRQILGQKVEFLVSFYNNEISEKSEIFDDQFSVERPDGSNFTLKIRSTKLEDSAMYFCASSRNRGEKLFFGSGTQLSVL.

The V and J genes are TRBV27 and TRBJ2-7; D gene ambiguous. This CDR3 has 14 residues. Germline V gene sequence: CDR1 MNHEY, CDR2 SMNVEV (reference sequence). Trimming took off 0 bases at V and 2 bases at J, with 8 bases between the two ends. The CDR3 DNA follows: TGTGCCAGCAGTTTATCGAGCTCAACCTACGAGCAGTACTTC. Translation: CASSLSSSTYEQYF.

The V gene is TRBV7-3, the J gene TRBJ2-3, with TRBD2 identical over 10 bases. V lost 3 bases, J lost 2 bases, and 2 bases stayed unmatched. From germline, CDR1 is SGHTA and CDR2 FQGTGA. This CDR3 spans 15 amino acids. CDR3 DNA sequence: TGTGCCAGCAGCTTTGGACTAGCGGACACAGATACGCAGTATTTT. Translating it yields CASSFGLADTDTQYF.

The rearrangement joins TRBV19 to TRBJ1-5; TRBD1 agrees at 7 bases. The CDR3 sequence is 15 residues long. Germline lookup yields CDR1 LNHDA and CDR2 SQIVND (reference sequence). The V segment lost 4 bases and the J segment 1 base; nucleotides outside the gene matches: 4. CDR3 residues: CASSTQGVSNQPQHF. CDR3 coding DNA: TGTGCCAGTAGTACGCAGGGGGTGAGCAATCAGCCCCAGCATTTT.

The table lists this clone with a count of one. DNA of the CDR3: TGTGCCAGCAGTTCTACAGGGGGCGGTCTTCAGGGCTACACCTTC. Its protein product is CASSSTGGGLQGYTF. This chain links TRBV28 with TRBJ1-2; 9 bases agree with TRBD1. Germline values: CDR1 MDHEN, CDR2 SYDVKM. V lost 4 bases, J lost 8 bases, and 11 bases stayed unmatched. The CDR3 loop spans 15 amino acids.

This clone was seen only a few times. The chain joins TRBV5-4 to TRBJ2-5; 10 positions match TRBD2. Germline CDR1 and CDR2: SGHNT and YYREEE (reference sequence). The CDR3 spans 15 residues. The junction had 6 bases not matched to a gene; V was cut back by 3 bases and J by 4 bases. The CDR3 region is CASSSISGGRETQYF. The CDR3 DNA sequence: TGTGCCAGCAGCTCGATTAGCGGGGGGAGAGAGACCCAGTACTTC.

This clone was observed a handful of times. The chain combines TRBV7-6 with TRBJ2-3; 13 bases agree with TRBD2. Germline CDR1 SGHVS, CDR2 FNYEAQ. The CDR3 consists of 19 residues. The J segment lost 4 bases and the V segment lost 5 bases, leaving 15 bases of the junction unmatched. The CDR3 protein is CASSKRTSGGPRGADTQYF. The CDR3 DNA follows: TGTGCCAGCAGCAAACGGACTAGCGGGGGCCCCAGGGGTGCAGATACGCAGTATTTT.

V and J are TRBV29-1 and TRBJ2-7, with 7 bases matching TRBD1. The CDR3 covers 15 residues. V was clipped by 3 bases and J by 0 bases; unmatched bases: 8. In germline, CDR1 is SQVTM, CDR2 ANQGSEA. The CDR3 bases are TGCAGCGTTGACGAGAGACAGGGCAGCTCCTACGAGCAGTACTTC. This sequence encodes CSVDERQGSSYEQYF.

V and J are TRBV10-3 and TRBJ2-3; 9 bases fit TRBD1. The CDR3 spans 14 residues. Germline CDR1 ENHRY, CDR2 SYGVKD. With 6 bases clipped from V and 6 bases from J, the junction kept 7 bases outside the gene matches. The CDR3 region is CAIRFSQGADTQYF. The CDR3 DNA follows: TGTGCCATCAGATTTTCACAGGGGGCGGATACGCAGTATTTT.

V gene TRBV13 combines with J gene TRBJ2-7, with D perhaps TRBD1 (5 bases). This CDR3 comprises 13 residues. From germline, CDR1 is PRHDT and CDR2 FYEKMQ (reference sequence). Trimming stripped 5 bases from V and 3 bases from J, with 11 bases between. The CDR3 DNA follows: TGTGCCAGCAGCCCAAGGGGCTACTACGAGCAGTACTTC. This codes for CASSPRGYYEQYF. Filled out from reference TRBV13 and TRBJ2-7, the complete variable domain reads AAGVIQSPRHLIKEKRETATLKCYPIPRHDTVYWYQQGPGQDPQFLISFYEKMQSDKGSIPDRFSAQQFSDYHSELNMSSLELGDSALYFCASSPRGYYEQYFGPGTRLTVT.

In nucleotides, the CDR3 is TGTGCTAGTGGCCCCGATGGAGGGTTGAAAAATGAGCAGTTCTTC. This translates into CASGPDGGLKNEQFF. The chain recombines TRBV12-5 with TRBJ2-1; D is perhaps TRBD2 (6 bases). This CDR3 comprises 15 residues. Germline V gene lookup returns CDR1 LGHNT and CDR2 FRNRAP. The germline V and J ends were trimmed by 6 bases and 7 bases, with 19 bases remaining between them. Full variable domain (missing parts from reference TRBV12-5 and TRBJ2-1): DARVTQTPRHKVTEMGQEVTMRCQPILGHNTVFWYRQTMMQGLELLAYFRNRAPLDDSGMPKDRFSAEMPDATLATLKIQPSEPRDSAVYFCASGPDGGLKNEQFFGPGTRLTVL.

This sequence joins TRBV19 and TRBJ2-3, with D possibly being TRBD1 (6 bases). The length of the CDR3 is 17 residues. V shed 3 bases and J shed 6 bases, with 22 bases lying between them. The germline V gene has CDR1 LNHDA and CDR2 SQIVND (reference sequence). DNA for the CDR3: TGTGCCAGTAGTATCGGGACAACCAACTTCCGAAGGGATACGCAGTATTTT. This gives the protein CASSIGTTNFRRDTQYF. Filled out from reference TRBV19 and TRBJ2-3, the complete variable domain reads DGGITQSPKYLFRKEGQNVTLSCEQNLNHDAMYWYRQDPGQGLRLIYYSQIVNDFQKGDIAEGYSVSREKKESFPLTVTSAQKNPTAFYLCASSIGTTNFRRDTQYFGPGTRLTVL.

Here the CDR3 DNA reads TGCGCCAGCAGCCCGACAGGGAAGGGATCACCCCTCCACTTT. Translated, it gives CASSPTGKGSPLHF. The rearrangement joins TRBV4-1 to TRBJ1-6; TRBD1 aligns across 7 bases. Germline V CDR1 and CDR2: MGHRA, YSYEKL. The CDR3 has 14 amino acids. Germline trimming cut 4 bases from V and 10 bases from J; bases unmatched to any gene: 7.

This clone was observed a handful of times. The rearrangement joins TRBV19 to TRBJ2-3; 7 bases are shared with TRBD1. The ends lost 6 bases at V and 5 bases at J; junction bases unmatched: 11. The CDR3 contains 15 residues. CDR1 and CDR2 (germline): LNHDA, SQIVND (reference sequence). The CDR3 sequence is CASRGPGQLRDTQYF. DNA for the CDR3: TGTGCCAGTAGGGGACCGGGACAGCTAAGAGATACGCAGTATTTT. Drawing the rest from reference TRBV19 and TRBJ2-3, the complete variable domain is DGGITQSPKYLFRKEGQNVTLSCEQNLNHDAMYWYRQDPGQGLRLIYYSQIVNDFQKGDIAEGYSVSREKKESFPLTVTSAQKNPTAFYLCASRGPGQLRDTQYFGPGTRLTVL.

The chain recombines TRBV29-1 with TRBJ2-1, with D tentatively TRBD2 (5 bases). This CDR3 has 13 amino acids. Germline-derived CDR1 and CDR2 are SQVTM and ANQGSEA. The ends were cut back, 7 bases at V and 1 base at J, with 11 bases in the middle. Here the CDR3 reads CSARAASYNEQFF. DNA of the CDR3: TGCAGCGCTAGAGCGGCTTCCTACAATGAGCAGTTCTTC.

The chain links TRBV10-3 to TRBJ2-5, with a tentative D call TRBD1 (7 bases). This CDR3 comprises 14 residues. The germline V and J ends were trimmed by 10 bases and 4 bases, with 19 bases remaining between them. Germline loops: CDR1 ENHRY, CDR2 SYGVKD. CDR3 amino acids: CATQGGLASETQYF. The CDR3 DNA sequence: TGTGCCACCCAGGGGGGACTTGCGTCAGAGACCCAGTACTTC.

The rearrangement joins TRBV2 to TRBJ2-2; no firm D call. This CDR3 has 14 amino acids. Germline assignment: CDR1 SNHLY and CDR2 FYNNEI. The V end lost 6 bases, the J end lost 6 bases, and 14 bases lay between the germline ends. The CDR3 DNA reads TGTGCCAGCAGGACCCGCGATGAGGCCGGGGAGCTGTTTTTT. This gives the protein CASRTRDEAGELFF.

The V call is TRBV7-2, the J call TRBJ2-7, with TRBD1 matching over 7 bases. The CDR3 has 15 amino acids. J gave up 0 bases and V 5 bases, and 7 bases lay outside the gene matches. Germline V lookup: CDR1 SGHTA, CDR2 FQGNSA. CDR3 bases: TGTGCCAGCAGCCCAAGACAGGGAGTCTCCTACGAGCAGTACTTC. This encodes CASSPRQGVSYEQYF.

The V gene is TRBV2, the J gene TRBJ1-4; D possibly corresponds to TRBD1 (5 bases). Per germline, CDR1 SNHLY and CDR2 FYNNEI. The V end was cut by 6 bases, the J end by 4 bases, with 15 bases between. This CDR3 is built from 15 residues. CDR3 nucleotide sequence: TGTGCCAGCAGGACCACTGGGACTTATAATGAAAAACTGTTTTTT. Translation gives CASRTTGTYNEKLFF.